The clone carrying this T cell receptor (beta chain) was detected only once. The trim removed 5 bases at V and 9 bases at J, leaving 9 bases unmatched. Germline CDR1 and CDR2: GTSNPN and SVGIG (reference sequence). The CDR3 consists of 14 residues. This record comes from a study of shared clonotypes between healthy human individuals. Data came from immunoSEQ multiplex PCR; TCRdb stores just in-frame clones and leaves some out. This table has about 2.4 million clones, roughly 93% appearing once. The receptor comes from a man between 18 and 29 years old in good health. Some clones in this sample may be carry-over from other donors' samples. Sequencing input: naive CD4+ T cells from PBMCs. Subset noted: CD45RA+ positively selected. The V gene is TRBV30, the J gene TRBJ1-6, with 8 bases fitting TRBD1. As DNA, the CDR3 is TGTGCCTGGGCCGGACAGGGAAAGGCTTCACCCCTCCACTTT. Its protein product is CAWAGQGKASPLHF.